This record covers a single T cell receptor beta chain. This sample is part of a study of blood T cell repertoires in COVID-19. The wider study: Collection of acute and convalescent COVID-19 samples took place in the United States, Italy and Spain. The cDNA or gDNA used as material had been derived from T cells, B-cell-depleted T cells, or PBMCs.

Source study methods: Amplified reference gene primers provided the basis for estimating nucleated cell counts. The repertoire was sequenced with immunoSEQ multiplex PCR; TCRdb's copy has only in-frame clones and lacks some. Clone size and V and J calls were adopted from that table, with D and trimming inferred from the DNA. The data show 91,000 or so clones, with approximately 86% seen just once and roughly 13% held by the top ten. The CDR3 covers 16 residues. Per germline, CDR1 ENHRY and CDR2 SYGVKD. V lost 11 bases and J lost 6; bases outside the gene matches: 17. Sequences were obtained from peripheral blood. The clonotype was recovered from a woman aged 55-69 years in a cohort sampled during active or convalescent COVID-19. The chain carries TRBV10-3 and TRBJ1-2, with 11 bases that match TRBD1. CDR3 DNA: TGTGCCGCCGGTCCGGGACAGGGGGTCTCTTTTGATGGCTACACCTTC. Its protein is CAAGPGQGVSFDGYTF.